The 26 T cell receptor beta chains in this list originate from one sample, sequenced in a study of CD8+ T cells in alopecia areata. The treatment is: oral pan-JAK inhibitor, 5-10 mg twice daily. In each case, RNA was isolated and then reverse transcribed into cDNA as the sequencing template. The protocol was immunoSEQ multiplex PCR, while the TCRdb copy is restricted to in-frame clones and leaves out a portion. Among around 180,000 clones listed, around 60% were seen once. Material: CD4+ T cells sorted from blood, obtained between weeks 49 and 50, from a patient treated with tofacitinib. The receptors come from a human donor with alopecia areata.

J is TRBJ1-1 and V is TRBV11-3; possibly TRBD1 for D (5 bases). Between the trimmed V and J ends, which lost 1 base and 9 bases, there was a span of 12 bases. The CDR3 sequence is 13 residues long. Per germline, CDR1 SGHNT and CDR2 YENEEA. CDR3 sequence reads: CASSLGKGSKAFF. In DNA form, the CDR3 reads TGTGCCAGCAGCTTAGGGAAGGGGAGTAAAGCTTTCTTT. Supplemented by reference TRBV11-3 and TRBJ1-1, the full variable domain reads EAGVVQSPRYKIIEKKQPVAFWCNPISGHNTLYWYLQNLGQGPELLIRYENEEAVDDSQLPKDRFSAERLKGVDSTLKIQPAELGDSAVYLCASSLGKGSKAFFGQGTRLTVV.

This clone was recorded only once. The chain has TRBV7-2 and TRBJ2-3, with TRBD1 matching 8 bases. Germline V gene data show CDR1 as SGHTA and CDR2 as FQGNSA. V was clipped by 6 bases and J by 7 bases; unmatched bases: 9. CDR3 size: 14 residues. This CDR3 reads CASRSGTGSNTQYF. For the CDR3, the DNA is TGTGCCAGCAGATCCGGGACAGGCTCCAATACGCAGTATTTT.

The chain couples TRBV6-6 to TRBJ1-6; D gene unclear. Germline CDR1 reads MNHNY; CDR2 reads SVGAGI (reference sequence). CDR3 size: 16 residues. V gave up 2 bases and J gave up 5 bases, with 13 bases separating them. This chain's CDR3 is CASSYPQIQDNSPLHF. The CDR3, as DNA: TGTGCCAGCAGTTACCCCCAGATTCAGGATAATTCACCCCTCCACTTT.

This clone was seen only a few times. The chain links TRBV30 to TRBJ1-4, with D hard to call. The germline gives CDR1 GTSNPN, CDR2 SVGIG (reference sequence). Trimming pared 4 bases from V and 1 base from J, leaving 10 bases between. This CDR3 contains 14 residues. CDR3 amino acids: CAWTGGRTNEKLFF. The CDR3 coding sequence is TGTGCCTGGACAGGCGGGCGAACTAATGAAAAACTGTTTTTT.

This clone has a handful of counts. V and J are TRBV30 and TRBJ2-6, with 8 bases that match TRBD1. CDR3 length: 16 residues. CDR1 and CDR2 (germline): GTSNPN, SVGIG (reference sequence). Trimming cost V 3 bases and J 4 bases; bases outside gene matches: 8. CDR3 loop: CAWSLNRGSGANVLTF. Here the CDR3 DNA reads TGTGCCTGGAGCCTAAACAGGGGGTCGGGGGCCAACGTCCTGACTTTC. Variable domain in full (rest from reference TRBV30 and TRBJ2-6): SQTIHQWPATLVQPVGSPLSLECTVEGTSNPNLYWYRQAAGRGLQLLFYSVGIGQISSEVPQNLSASRPQDRQFILSSKKLLLSDSGFYLCAWSLNRGSGANVLTFGAGSRLTVL.

Only a few counts were recorded for this clone. A junction end diverges from the germline sequence, so it may reflect a read error. The J gene is TRBJ2-2, the V gene TRBV29-1, with 7 bases lining up with TRBD2. Looked up from germline, CDR1 is SQVTM and CDR2 is ANQGSEA. The CDR3 length is 14 residues. CDR3 DNA: TGCAGCGCTTCAAGCGGGGCGAATACCGGGGAGCTGTTTTTT. Translating it yields CSASSGANTGELFF.

The rearrangement links TRBV14 to TRBJ1-1; possibly TRBD1 for D (5 bases). Trimming took off 4 bases at V and 5 bases at J, with 20 bases between the two ends. The CDR3 is 16 amino acids. The germline gives CDR1 SGHDN, CDR2 FVKESK. CDR3 loop: CASSPPGAGKVTEAFF. The CDR3 nucleotides read TGTGCCAGCAGCCCACCCGGGGCAGGGAAGGTTACTGAAGCTTTCTTT.

This chain links TRBV6-5 with TRBJ1-4; D is unclear. The CDR3 consists of 14 residues. The V and J ends lost 5 bases and 0 bases respectively, with 7 bases between them. Germline loops: CDR1 MNHEY, CDR2 SVGAGI. CDR3 loop: CASSPVATNEKLFF. As DNA, the CDR3 is TGTGCCAGCAGTCCTGTTGCAACTAATGAAAAACTGTTTTTT.

The rearrangement joins TRBV9 to TRBJ2-7; D assignment may be TRBD1 or TRBD2 (6 bases each). The CDR3 has 14 residues. Germline CDR1 SGDLS, CDR2 YYNGEE. Deletions cut 3 bases from V and 7 bases from J, with 17 bases between. CDR3 coding DNA: TGTGCCAGCAGCGCGCTACTAGGGGGAGGAGAGCAGTACTTC. Its translation: CASSALLGGGEQYF.

The rearrangement uses TRBV5-1 and TRBJ2-2; the D gene is possibly TRBD2 (6 bases). V was pared by 2 bases and J by 4 bases, with 9 bases between. Germline V lookup: CDR1 SGHRS, CDR2 YFSETQ. The CDR3 extends over 14 amino acids. In DNA form, the CDR3 reads TGCGCCAGCAGCTTTAGCGGTGGCACCGGGGAGCTGTTTTTT. Its translation is CASSFSGGTGELFF.

The chain recombines TRBV30 with TRBJ1-1, with D unclear. V gave up 3 bases and J gave up 0 bases, with 14 bases separating them. The germline CDR1 and CDR2 sequences are GTSNPN and SVGIG (reference sequence). The CDR3 spans 15 residues. The DNA of the CDR3 is TGTGCCTGGAGCGGAGGACCGACTCTGAACACTGAAGCTTTCTTT. Translating it yields CAWSGGPTLNTEAFF.

This clone was picked up a small number of times. The chain uses TRBV4-3 and TRBJ1-1; TRBD1 might be the D (5 bases). Germline CDR1 reads LGHNA; CDR2 reads YSLEER. Trimming took 0 bases from V and 0 from J, leaving 8 bases between them. The CDR3 extends over 15 amino acids. CDR3 DNA: TGCGCCAGCAGCCAAGAGCCGACAGTGAACACTGAAGCTTTCTTT. Translating it yields CASSQEPTVNTEAFF.

The chain uses TRBV30 and TRBJ2-7, with D maybe TRBD1 (6 bases). Germline V gives CDR1 GTSNPN, CDR2 SVGIG (reference sequence). This CDR3 comprises 14 residues. The ends were cut back, 1 base at V and 2 bases at J, with 12 bases in the middle. CDR3 nucleotide sequence: TGTGCCTGGAGTGAGGCGAACAGGGCCTACGAGCAGTACTTC. Its protein product is CAWSEANRAYEQYF.

The genes are TRBV29-1 and TRBJ2-5, with unresolved D. The CDR3 sequence is 13 residues long. V dropped 0 bases and J dropped 2 bases, with 7 bases sitting between them. Germline V lookup: CDR1 SQVTM, CDR2 ANQGSEA. The CDR3 region has the DNA TGCAGCGTTGAAGAAATCACACAAGAGACCCAGTACTTC. This translates into CSVEEITQETQYF. Drawing the rest from reference TRBV29-1 and TRBJ2-5, the complete variable domain is SAVISQKPSRDICQRGTSLTIQCQVDSQVTMMFWYRQQPGQSLTLIATANQGSEATYESGFVIDKFPISRPNLTFSTLTVSNMSPEDSSIYLCSVEEITQETQYFGPGTRLLVL.

Only one count was recorded for this clone. The chain combines TRBV29-1 with TRBJ2-5, with D maybe TRBD2 (6 bases). The CDR3 is 13 residues long. From germline, CDR1 is SQVTM and CDR2 ANQGSEA. Trimming took off 1 base at V and 5 bases at J, with 11 bases between the two ends. The CDR3 here is CSVEVLAMETQYF. DNA of the CDR3: TGCAGCGTTGAAGTCCTAGCGATGGAGACCCAGTACTTC.

This clone appeared once. J is TRBJ2-3 and V is TRBV11-2, with TRBD2 identical over 9 bases. Looked up from germline, CDR1 is SGHAT and CDR2 is FQNNGV. The V gene end was trimmed by 6 bases and the J gene end by 2 bases; junction bases not matched to a gene: 18. The CDR3 is 19 residues long. The DNA for the CDR3 is TGTGCCAGCAGTTTAAAGGGCCCGTTTAGCGGGAGAGCCACAGATACGCAGTATTTT. It yields the protein CASSLKGPFSGRATDTQYF.

This clone was counted a few times. The chain uses TRBV5-4 and TRBJ2-3; 9 bases fit TRBD2. The V segment lost 7 bases and the J segment 0 bases; nucleotides outside the gene matches: 6. Per germline, CDR1 SGHNT and CDR2 YYREEE (reference sequence). The CDR3 spans 15 residues. As DNA, the CDR3 is TGTGCCAGCCAGACTAGCGGTGGAAGCACAGATACGCAGTATTTT. This codes for CASQTSGGSTDTQYF.

The V gene is TRBV7-6, the J gene TRBJ1-1, with no clear D. The V end lost 1 base, the J end lost 7 bases, and 10 bases lay between the germline ends. This CDR3 comprises 13 residues. Germline V CDR1 and CDR2: SGHVS, FNYEAQ. CDR3 protein: CASSLVEDREAFF. In DNA, the CDR3 is TGTGCCAGCAGCTTAGTGGAGGACCGTGAAGCTTTCTTT.

This clone occurred a few times. V gene TRBV4-3 combines with J gene TRBJ1-6; D ambiguous. Germline loops: CDR1 LGHNA, CDR2 YSLEER. The CDR3 length is 15 residues. The V end was cut by 4 bases, the J end by 9 bases, with 16 bases between. The CDR3 loop is CASSRDPGDSSPLHF. Written as DNA, the CDR3 is TGCGCCAGCAGCCGAGACCCCGGCGATAGTTCACCCCTCCACTTT.

This clone was seen once. V gene TRBV9 combines with J gene TRBJ2-1, with 10 bases aligning to TRBD1. The CDR3 is made up of 16 amino acids. Germline V CDR1 and CDR2: SGDLS, YYNGEE. Germline trimming cut 4 bases from V and 3 bases from J; bases unmatched to any gene: 7. Here the CDR3 reads CASSPAGTGVYNEQFF. Here the CDR3 DNA reads TGTGCCAGCAGCCCCGCCGGGACAGGGGTCTACAATGAGCAGTTCTTC. Full variable domain (missing parts from reference TRBV9 and TRBJ2-1): DSGVTQTPKHLITATGQRVTLRCSPRSGDLSVYWYQQSLDQGLQFLIQYYNGEERAKGNILERFSAQQFPDLHSELNLSSLELGDSALYFCASSPAGTGVYNEQFFGPGTRLTVL.

The chain combines TRBV19 with TRBJ2-3; possibly TRBD2 for D (5 bases). V lost 3 bases to trimming and J lost 9 bases, with 7 bases between them. Per the germline V gene, CDR1 is LNHDA and CDR2 is SQIVND (reference sequence). The CDR3 covers 11 residues. CDR3 sequence: CASSMEATQYF. In nucleotides, the CDR3 is TGTGCCAGTAGTATGGAGGCGACGCAGTATTTT.

The chain joins TRBV9 to TRBJ1-1, with D unclear. The V end lost 0 bases, the J end lost 10 bases, and 16 bases lay between the germline ends. This CDR3 is built from 14 residues. Germline CDR1 and CDR2: SGDLS and YYNGEE. CDR3 amino acids: CASSVGELGYPAFF. The CDR3 bases are TGTGCCAGCAGCGTAGGAGAGTTGGGGTATCCAGCTTTCTTT.

This clone was observed a few times. The rearrangement uses TRBV13 and TRBJ2-7; D is tentatively TRBD1 or TRBD2 (5 bases each). V gave up 5 bases and J gave up 0 bases, with 14 bases separating them. Germline CDR1 reads PRHDT; CDR2 reads FYEKMQ (reference sequence). The CDR3 loop spans 15 amino acids. The CDR3 bases are TGTGCCAGCAGCGCCGTGGGACCAAGCTCCTACGAGCAGTACTTC. Its protein is CASSAVGPSSYEQYF.

The chain joins TRBV30 to TRBJ1-6; 7 bases agree with TRBD1. CDR1 and CDR2 from the germline V gene are GTSNPN and SVGIG (reference sequence). This CDR3 region has 13 residues. J gave up 7 bases and V 4 bases, and 4 bases lay outside the gene matches. The CDR3 DNA reads as TGTGCCTGGAATGGGGACAGAAATTCACCCCTCCACTTT. It specifies CAWNGDRNSPLHF.

V is TRBV7-2 and J is TRBJ2-6; 8 bases are a match to TRBD1. Germline V CDR1 and CDR2: SGHTA, FQGNSA. The trim removed 5 bases at V and 1 base at J, leaving 13 bases unmatched. The CDR3 consists of 19 residues. The CDR3 here is CASSTIPGQGGSGANVLTF. CDR3 DNA: TGTGCCAGCAGCACCATCCCCGGACAGGGCGGTTCTGGGGCCAACGTCCTGACTTTC. Using reference TRBV7-2 and TRBJ2-6 for the parts outside the CDR3, the full variable domain is GAGVSQSPSNKVTEKGKDVELRCDPISGHTALYWYRQSLGQGLEFLIYFQGNSAPDKSGLPSDRFSAERTGGSVSTLTIQRTQQEDSAVYLCASSTIPGQGGSGANVLTFGAGSRLTVL.

V and J are TRBV5-6 and TRBJ2-5, with 7 bases fitting TRBD2. The CDR3 length is 16 residues. J lost 5 bases, V lost 4 bases, and 14 bases had no gene match. From germline, CDR1 is SGHDT and CDR2 YYEEEE. The CDR3 here is CASSQQRGVPRETQYF. Here the CDR3 DNA reads TGTGCCAGCAGCCAACAACGGGGGGTCCCAAGGGAGACCCAGTACTTC.